Listed below are T cell receptor beta chains from one sample, sequenced in a study of cytomegalovirus exposure and HLA in healthy donors. Produced via immunoSEQ multiplex PCR; TCRdb's table is partial and in-frame only. The table lists fewer than 150,000 clones, about four fifths of them singletons. Sequenced material: PBMCs. The receptors originated from a man aged 25 to 40 in good health. Each CDR3 is given with its conserved first and last residue.

>TRBV28|-
CASSPWGGRESYEQYF
>TRBV6-5|TRBJ1-2
CASSWQGDYGYTF
>TRBV5-5|TRBJ2-7
CASSLAPTSGKYEQYF
>TRBV29-1|TRBJ1-1
CSGVAEDTEAFF
>TRBV7-6|TRBJ1-1
CASSRGHGTEAFF
>TRBV2|TRBJ1-1
CASSVLQKNTEAFF
>TRBV19|TRBJ2-7
CASSIGPPYEQYF
>TRBV2|TRBJ2-7
CASSPGQVRSEQYF
>TRBV15|TRBJ1-4
CATSNRPYSTNEKLFF
>TRBV28|TRBJ1-2
CASNKRRGYTF
>TRBV18|TRBJ2-5
CASSPNGEETQYF
>TRBV9|TRBJ2-1
CASSVGGGSPPQFF
>TRBV6-5|TRBJ1-1
CASSEGTGVTEAFF
>TRBV6-6|TRBJ1-2
CASRGSGLDYGYTF
>TRBV7-6|TRBJ2-1
CASSFTGGGEQFF
>TRBV9|TRBJ2-5
CASSAGLGWDQETQYF
>TRBV4-2|TRBJ2-3
CASSQIRELAMPDTQYF
>TRBV7-8|TRBJ2-7
CASSTRGGATYEQYF
>TRBV14|TRBJ2-7
CASSQSLPLEQYF
>TRBV5-6|TRBJ1-4
CASSLIRALGNEKLFF
>TRBV6-1|TRBJ1-5
CASSGNPGTGFNQPQHF